One and the same sample provided the 5 T cell receptor beta chains below, sequenced in a study of T cells in Graves' hyperthyroidism and ophthalmopathy. Amplification of TCR beta CDR3 regions used RNA as the template. The TCR CDR3 was amplified in a first-round RT-PCR using the HTBI primer set. TCRdb called the multiplex PCR reads again in MiXCR, with one record for every CDR3 protein. This table has a few hundred thousand distinct CDR3 sequences, approximately 14% appearing once. Sequencing used blood. These TCRs come from a woman between 55 and 75 years old with Graves' ophthalmopathy.

This clonotype was detected ten times or more. The genes are TRBV12-3 or TRBV12-4 and TRBJ2-7, with D perhaps TRBD1 or TRBD2 (5 bases each). The CDR3 runs to 14 residues. Trimming took off 1 base at V and 6 bases at J, with 13 bases between the two ends. This chain's CDR3 is CASSLVRRGGEQYF. In DNA, the CDR3 is TGTGCCAGCAGTTTAGTGAGACGGGGCGGCGAGCAGTACTTC.

The V call is TRBV19, the J call TRBJ2-3; no reliable D call. CDR1 and CDR2 from the germline V gene are LNHDA and SQIVND (reference sequence). The CDR3 has 15 amino acids. V lost 5 bases and J 1 base, leaving 13 bases between the germline ends. The CDR3 sequence: CASSPGGSRTDTQYF. Written as DNA, the CDR3 is TGTGCCAGTAGTCCTGGCGGATCCCGCACAGATACGCAGTATTTT.

The chain carries TRBV4-2 and TRBJ1-1, with 7 bases aligning to TRBD1. J gave up 5 bases and V 2 bases, and 2 bases lay outside the gene matches. Germline V gene data show CDR1 as LGHNA and CDR2 as YNFKEQ. The CDR3 has 13 amino acids. CDR3 DNA sequence: TGTGCCAGCAGCCAAACAGGGGCTACTGAAGCTTTCTTT. Protein: CASSQTGATEAFF.

There are many counts of this clonotype. This chain joins TRBV28 and TRBJ2-2; TRBD2 is a possible D gene (5 bases). Germline CDR1 reads MDHEN; CDR2 reads SYDVKM. V dropped 3 bases and J dropped 6 bases, with 11 bases sitting between them. This CDR3 region has 14 residues. CDR3 amino acids: CASSLRGLSGELFF. The CDR3 coding sequence is TGTGCCAGCAGTTTGCGCGGGTTATCCGGGGAGCTGTTTTTT. The variable domain in full, with the rest retrieved from reference TRBV28 and TRBJ2-2, is DVKVTQSSRYLVKRTGEKVFLECVQDMDHENMFWYRQDPGLGLRLIYFSYDVKMKEKGDIPEGYSVSREKKERFSLILESASTNQTSMYLCASSLRGLSGELFFGEGSRLTVL.

This clonotype showed up many times. The V and J genes are TRBV20-1 and TRBJ2-7, with 8 bases matching TRBD1. The germline gives CDR1 DFQATT, CDR2 SNEGSKA (reference sequence). This CDR3 has 17 residues. Losses at the gene ends were 1 base for V and 4 bases for J; bases not matched to a gene: 15. CDR3: CSARAEYGQGVSYEQYF. The CDR3 DNA reads TGCAGTGCTAGAGCTGAATACGGACAGGGAGTGTCGTACGAGCAGTACTTC.